A selection of T cell receptor beta chains follows, all from one sample in a study of Ad26.COV2.S vaccination and SARS-CoV-2 variants. Assay used: immunoSEQ multiplex PCR; TCRdb lists only in-frame clones, some missing. Of 410,000 or so clones in the sample, about 90% are singletons; the top ten hold 1.5% to 2%. Sequences were derived from peripheral blood, sampled in a trial of Ad26.COV2.S vaccine versus placebo. The origin of the receptors is a person between 18 and 60 years old who received the Ad26.COV2.S COVID-19 vaccine or a placebo. CDR3s include the opening cysteine and the closing phenylalanine or tryptophan. The D gene is left open where the match is weak. Size tells how often a clone was seen (once, few, many) or the class of an expanded clone, and some rows leave it out.

TRBJ1-2 TRBV27 TRBD1 medium-sized CASSFIGQGITNYGYTF TGTGCCAGCAGTTTTATCGGACAGGGGATTACTAACTATGGCTACACCTTC
TRBJ2-7 TRBV6-5 TRBD1 . CASSYSSGTAYEQYF TGTGCCAGCAGTTACTCCTCCGGGACAGCCTACGAGCAGTACTTC
TRBJ2-7 TRBV6-5 TRBD1 . CASSWGQGEQYF TGTGCCAGCAGTTGGGGACAGGGTGAGCAGTACTTC
TRBJ2-7 TRBV27 . . CASSLTNWDRAIGQYF TGTGCCAGCAGTCTAACAAACTGGGACCGCGCTATTGGGCAGTACTTC
TRBJ1-1 TRBV18 TRBD1 . CASSYDRGHFEAFF TGTGCCAGCTCATACGACAGGGGGCATTTTGAAGCTTTCTTT
TRBJ1-1 TRBV11-2 . . CASSSARVAEAFF TGTGCCAGCAGCTCCGCCAGGGTAGCTGAAGCTTTCTTT
TRBJ2-2 TRBV19 . . CASSAGPGELFF TGTGCCAGTAGTGCAGGCCCCGGGGAGCTGTTTTTT
TRBJ2-7 TRBV3-1/TRBV3-2 TRBD1 . CASSQASGQGGYEQYF TGTGCCAGCAGCCAAGCGTCGGGACAGGGAGGTTACGAGCAGTACTTC
TRBJ2-7 TRBV19 TRBD1 . CASSMGTGEPYEQYF TGTGCCAGTAGTATGGGGACAGGTGAACCCTACGAGCAGTACTTC
TRBJ2-3 TRBV2 TRBD2 once CASSTRLAGITDTQYF TGTGCCAGCAGTACGAGACTAGCGGGTATCACAGATACGCAGTATTTT